Listed here are 8 T cell receptor beta chains from one sample, sequenced in a study of a mutant IDH1 vaccine in newly diagnosed glioma. Produced via immunoSEQ multiplex PCR; TCRdb's table is partial and in-frame only. The sample includes tens of thousands of clones, around four fifths of them seen just once. As to time point: baseline, week 1 (first vaccination visit). Treatment noted: pre-vaccination baseline after standard-of-care therapy. The sample here was peripheral blood mononuclear cells (PBMCs), taken from a glioma patient treated with radiotherapy, temozolomide or both. These receptors were collected from a woman between 18 and 29 years old with glioma. Some clones in this sample may be carry-over from other donors' samples.

This chain uses TRBV5-1 with TRBJ2-2; 8 bases line up with TRBD1. From germline, CDR1 is SGHRS and CDR2 YFSETQ. The trim removed 3 bases at V and 4 bases at J, leaving 5 bases unmatched. The CDR3 is 15 residues long. In DNA, the CDR3 is TGCGCCAGCAGCTCAGGGGGCCTCTTCACCGGGGAGCTGTTTTTT. It encodes CASSSGGLFTGELFF.

The rearrangement joins TRBV6-5 to TRBJ2-1; TRBD1 matches 9 bases. This CDR3 contains 15 residues. Germline V gives CDR1 MNHEY, CDR2 SVGAGI. V dropped 7 bases and J dropped 2; count of bases not matched to a gene: 6. The CDR3 is CASTSTGGTYNEQFF. DNA for the CDR3: TGTGCCAGCACCTCGACAGGGGGAACCTACAATGAGCAGTTCTTC.

The rearrangement uses TRBV7-7 and TRBJ2-2, with D unresolved. This CDR3 comprises 14 residues. In germline, CDR1 is SSHAT, CDR2 FNYEAQ (reference sequence). V was pared by 0 bases and J by 4 bases, with 6 bases between. This CDR3 is CASSLADITGELFF. The DNA of the CDR3 is TGTGCCAGCAGCTTAGCAGATATCACCGGGGAGCTGTTTTTT.

The chain employs TRBV29-1 and TRBJ2-1; D not certain. Trimming took off 4 bases at V and 9 bases at J, with 7 bases between the two ends. This CDR3 is built from 10 residues. Germline V lookup: CDR1 SQVTM, CDR2 ANQGSEA. Here the CDR3 reads CSVGLGEQFF. DNA for the CDR3: TGCAGCGTTGGCCTTGGTGAGCAGTTCTTC.

The chain recombines TRBV7-2 with TRBJ2-2; D is possibly TRBD1 (5 bases). Germline assignment: CDR1 SGHTA and CDR2 FQGNSA. Trimming took off 5 bases at V and 6 bases at J, with 16 bases between the two ends. The CDR3 is 15 amino acids. The CDR3 sequence: CASSTADLRAGELFF. CDR3 coding DNA: TGTGCCAGCAGCACGGCCGACCTCAGGGCCGGGGAGCTGTTTTTT.

The rearrangement joins TRBV5-5 to TRBJ2-7; D ambiguous. V gave up 2 bases and J gave up 0 bases, with 9 bases separating them. CDR1 and CDR2 (germline): SGHKS, YYEKEE (reference sequence). The length of the CDR3 is 14 residues. CDR3 coding DNA: TGTGCCAGCAGCTTTGGAACGGGCTCCTACGAGCAGTACTTC. This codes for CASSFGTGSYEQYF. Filled out from reference TRBV5-5 and TRBJ2-7, the complete variable domain reads DAGVTQSPTHLIKTRGQQVTLRCSPISGHKSVSWYQQVLGQGPQFIFQYYEKEERGRGNFPDRFSARQFPNYSSELNVNALLLGDSALYLCASSFGTGSYEQYFGPGTRLTVT.

This chain connects TRBV6-1 to TRBJ1-1; tentatively, D is TRBD1 (5 bases). This CDR3 has 16 residues. Germline values: CDR1 MNHNS, CDR2 SASEGT. Trimming left V 4 bases short and J 0 bases short, with 15 bases between. CDR3 DNA: TGTGCCAGCAGTGGAACAACGGGGGTCATGAACACTGAAGCTTTCTTT. Amino acids: CASSGTTGVMNTEAFF.

The rearrangement joins TRBV4-3 to TRBJ1-2; D may be TRBD1 (5 bases). The V gene's germline CDR1 is LGHNA and CDR2 YSLEER. V lost 5 bases, J lost 4 bases, and 14 bases lay in between. This CDR3 is built from 14 residues. CDR3 DNA sequence: TGCGCCAGCAGCGGGGGGTCGCGGACCTATGGCTACACCTTC. This gives the protein CASSGGSRTYGYTF.